This T cell receptor (beta chain) was identified during a study of blood T cell repertoires in COVID-19 (dated by TCRdb to 2018 to 2021). For context, the study as a whole: Collaborator samples came from the United States, Italy and Spain and covered acute and convalescent phases of COVID-19. The material from the prospective study consisted of cDNA or gDNA derived from T cells, B-cell-depleted T cells, or PBMCs. The dataset comprised deeply sampled blood TCRbeta repertoires from subjects exposed to, actively infected with, or recovered from COVID-19. The repertoires were released in a freely available public database meant as a resource for research on the immune response to SARS-CoV-2. The samples were drawn from two sources: the first 160 participants of the ongoing ImmuneRACE study, and 1,000 to 1,500 subjects contributed by 6 global collaborators. Nearly every sample came with metadata listing a de-identified subject ID, COVID-19 status, age in years and sex. Where available, HLA class I and class II types were taken from metadata supplied by the sample provider and were not determined by assay-based typing.

One collaborating source in Seattle enrolled patients while the patients were actively infected and followed the patients over time throughout the course of disease. Collaborating institutions collected whole blood in K2EDTA tubes following their own protocols. For TCRbeta analysis, collaborators shipped samples as frozen whole blood, isolated PBMCs, or DNA extracted from either of those sample types. The immunoSEQ Assay, a bias-controlled multiplex PCR, was used to amplify TCRbeta CDR3 regions from genomic DNA. As for the original processing: Within the assay, amplification of reference gene primers was used to estimate how many nucleated cells each sample contained. To quantify the absolute abundance of each unique TCRbeta CDR3 rearrangement, sequence reads were collapsed and filtered. Productive Simpson clonality was computed per sample as the square root of Simpson's diversity index over productive rearrangements. TCRdb took over this immuneACCESS table, retaining in-frame rearrangements with V and J assigned. Such tables are incomplete; in checked studies, under half of the missing clones stem from an unresolved V gene, and the remainder is unexplained. V and J calls and clone size are as listed in that table; D and trimming were resolved from the DNA. In this sample the table shows 210,000 or so clones, over 75% of which occur a single time. The ten top clones hold roughly 5% of the sample.

Reading from cysteine to phenylalanine, the CDR3 counts 14 amino acids. Just CDR3 DNA is preserved here, 42 bases in frame from base 1. CDR1 and CDR2 (MGHDK, SYGVNS) derive from the germline V gene. V loses 1 base, J loses 5 bases, and the germline ends lie 11 bases apart. General conclusions and limits of the study: The amount of clinical and demographic metadata varied by source and participant and was provided uncurated.

A note on this clone: Its target antigen remains unknown. No qualities accompany the bases; no much larger clone lies one base away.

The chain uses TRBV25-1 and TRBJ1-1; the D region possibly corresponds to TRBD1 (6 bases align). The receptor comes from a man aged 45-65 years with COVID-19, enrolled during active disease. Sequenced material: peripheral blood. Here the CDR3 is given as CASSEFGGLTEAFF. The DNA reads TGTGCCAGCAGTGAATTCGGGGGGCTTACTGAAGCTTTCTTT. This CDR3, with the reference TRBV25-1 and TRBJ1-1 proteins standing in past its ends, gives the full variable domain EADIYQTPRYLVIGTGKKITLECSQTMGHDKMYWYQQDPGMELHLIHYSYGVNSTEKGDLSSESTVSRIRTEHFPLTLESARPSHTSQYLCASSEFGGLTEAFFGQGTRLTVV.